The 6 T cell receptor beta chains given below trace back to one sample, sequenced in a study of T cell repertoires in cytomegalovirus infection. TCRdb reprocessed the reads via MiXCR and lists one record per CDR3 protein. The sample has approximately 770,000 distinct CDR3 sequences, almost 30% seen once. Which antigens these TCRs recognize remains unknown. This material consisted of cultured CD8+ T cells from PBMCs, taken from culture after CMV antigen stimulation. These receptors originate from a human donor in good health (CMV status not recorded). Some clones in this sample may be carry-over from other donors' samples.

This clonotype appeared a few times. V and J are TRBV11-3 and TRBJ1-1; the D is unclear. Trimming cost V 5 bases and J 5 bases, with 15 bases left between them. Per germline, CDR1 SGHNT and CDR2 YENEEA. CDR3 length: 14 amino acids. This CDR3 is CASSLRGSTTEAFF. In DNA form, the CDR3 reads TGTGCCAGCAGCCTCCGGGGTTCCACAACTGAAGCTTTCTTT.

CDR3 sequence (DNA): TGCAGTGCCCGGAAAGGGGGAGGGGGCAATCAGCCCCAGCATTTT. This encodes CSARKGGGGNQPQHF. The V gene is TRBV20-1, the J gene TRBJ1-5; maybe TRBD1 (6 bases). This CDR3 comprises 15 residues. Germline CDR1 reads DFQATT; CDR2 reads SNEGSKA (reference sequence). V was cut by 6 bases and J by 2 bases, with 17 bases left in between.

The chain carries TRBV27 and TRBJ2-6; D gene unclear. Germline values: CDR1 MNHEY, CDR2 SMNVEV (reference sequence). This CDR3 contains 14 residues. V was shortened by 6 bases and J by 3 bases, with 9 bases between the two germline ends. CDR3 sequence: CASSPLGGANVLTF. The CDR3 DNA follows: TGTGCCAGCAGCCCCTTAGGTGGGGCCAACGTCCTGACTTTC.

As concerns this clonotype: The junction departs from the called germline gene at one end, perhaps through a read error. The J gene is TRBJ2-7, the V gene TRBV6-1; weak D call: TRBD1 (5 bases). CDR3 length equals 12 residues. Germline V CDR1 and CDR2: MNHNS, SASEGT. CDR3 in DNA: TGTGCCAGCAGCCCAGACAGTTACGGGCAGTACTTC. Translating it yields CASSPDSYGQYF.

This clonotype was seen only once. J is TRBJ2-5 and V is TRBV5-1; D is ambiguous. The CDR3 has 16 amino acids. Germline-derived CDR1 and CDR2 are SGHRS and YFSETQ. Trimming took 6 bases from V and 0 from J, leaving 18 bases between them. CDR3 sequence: CASIGRKGPNQETQYF. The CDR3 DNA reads TGCGCCAGCATTGGTCGGAAAGGGCCTAACCAAGAGACCCAGTACTTC.

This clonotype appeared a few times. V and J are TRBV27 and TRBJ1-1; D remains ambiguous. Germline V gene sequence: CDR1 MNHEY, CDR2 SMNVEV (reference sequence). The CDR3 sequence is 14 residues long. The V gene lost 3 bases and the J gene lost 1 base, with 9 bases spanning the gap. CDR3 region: CASSFGRENTEAFF. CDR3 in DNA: TGTGCCAGCAGTTTCGGGAGAGAGAACACTGAAGCTTTCTTT.